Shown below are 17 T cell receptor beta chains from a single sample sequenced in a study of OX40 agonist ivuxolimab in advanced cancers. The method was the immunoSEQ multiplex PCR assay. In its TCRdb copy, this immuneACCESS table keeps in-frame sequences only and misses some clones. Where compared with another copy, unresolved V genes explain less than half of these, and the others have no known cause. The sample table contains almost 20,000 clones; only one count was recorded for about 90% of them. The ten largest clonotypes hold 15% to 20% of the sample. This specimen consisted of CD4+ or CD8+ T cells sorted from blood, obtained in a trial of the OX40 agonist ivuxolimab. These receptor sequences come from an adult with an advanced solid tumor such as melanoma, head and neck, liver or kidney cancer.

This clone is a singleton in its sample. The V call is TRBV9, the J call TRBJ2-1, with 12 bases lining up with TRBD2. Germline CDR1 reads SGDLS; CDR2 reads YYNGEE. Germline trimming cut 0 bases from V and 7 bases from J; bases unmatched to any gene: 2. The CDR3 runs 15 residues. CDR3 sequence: CASSVDTSGRNEQFF. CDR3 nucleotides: TGTGCCAGCAGCGTAGATACTAGCGGGAGGAATGAGCAGTTCTTC.

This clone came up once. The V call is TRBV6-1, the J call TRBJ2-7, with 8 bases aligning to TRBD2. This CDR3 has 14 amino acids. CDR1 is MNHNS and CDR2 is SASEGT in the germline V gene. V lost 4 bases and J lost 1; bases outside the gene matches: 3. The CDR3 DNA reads TGTGCCAGCAGTGCTAGCGGGCCGTCCTACGAGCAGTACTTC. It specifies CASSASGPSYEQYF.

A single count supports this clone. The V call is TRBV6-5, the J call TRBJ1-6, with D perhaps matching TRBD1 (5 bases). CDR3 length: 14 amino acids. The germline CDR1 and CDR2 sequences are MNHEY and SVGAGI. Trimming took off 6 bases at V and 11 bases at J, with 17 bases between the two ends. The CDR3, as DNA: TGTGCCAGCAGGGTTCCCGGGGCCTTTGCACCCCTCCACTTT. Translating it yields CASRVPGAFAPLHF.

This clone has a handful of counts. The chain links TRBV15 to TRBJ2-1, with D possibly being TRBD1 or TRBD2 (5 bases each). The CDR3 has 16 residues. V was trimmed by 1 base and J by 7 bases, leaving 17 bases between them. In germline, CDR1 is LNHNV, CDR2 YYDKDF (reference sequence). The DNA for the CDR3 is TGTGCCACCAGCAGAGGTGGGGCAGGGACGGGGAATGAGCAGTTCTTC. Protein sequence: CATSRGGAGTGNEQFF. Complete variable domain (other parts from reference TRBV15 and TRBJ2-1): DAMVIQNPRYQVTQFGKPVTLSCSQTLNHNVMYWYQQKSSQAPKLLFHYYDKDFNNEADTPDNFQSRRPNTSFCFLDIRSPGLGDTAMYLCATSRGGAGTGNEQFFGPGTRLTVL.

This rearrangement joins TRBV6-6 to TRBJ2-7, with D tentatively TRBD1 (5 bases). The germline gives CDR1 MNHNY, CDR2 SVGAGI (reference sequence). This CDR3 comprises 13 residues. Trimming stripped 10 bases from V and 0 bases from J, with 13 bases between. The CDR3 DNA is TGTGCCACCTTAGACAGTTTCTCCTACGAGCAGTACTTC. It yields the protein CATLDSFSYEQYF.

The CDR3 sequence is CASSLEGRQGYGYTF. CDR3 coding DNA: TGCGCCAGCAGCTTGGAGGGCAGGCAGGGGTATGGCTACACCTTC. The chain employs TRBV5-1 and TRBJ1-2; a weak D match, TRBD1 (6 bases). CDR3 length: 15 amino acids. V was clipped by 0 bases and J by 5 bases, with 14 bases between them. Germline assignment: CDR1 SGHRS and CDR2 YFSETQ.

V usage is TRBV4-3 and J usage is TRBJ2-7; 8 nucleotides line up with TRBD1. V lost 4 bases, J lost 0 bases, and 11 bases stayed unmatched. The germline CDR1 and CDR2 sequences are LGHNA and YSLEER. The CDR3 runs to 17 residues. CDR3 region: CASSRSHGQGASYEQYF. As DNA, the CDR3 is TGCGCCAGCAGCCGATCTCACGGGCAGGGGGCCTCCTACGAGCAGTACTTC.

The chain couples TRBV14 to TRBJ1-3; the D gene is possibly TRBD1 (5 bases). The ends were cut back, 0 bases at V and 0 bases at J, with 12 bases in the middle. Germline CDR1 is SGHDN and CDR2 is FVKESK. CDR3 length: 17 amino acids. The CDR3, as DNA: TGTGCCAGCAGCCAAGACTTAGGACAACTCTCTGGAAACACCATATATTTT. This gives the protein CASSQDLGQLSGNTIYF.

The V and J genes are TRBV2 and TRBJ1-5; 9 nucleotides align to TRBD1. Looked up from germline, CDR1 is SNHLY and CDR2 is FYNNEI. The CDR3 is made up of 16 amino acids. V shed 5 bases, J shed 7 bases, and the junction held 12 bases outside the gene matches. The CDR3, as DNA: TGTGCCAGCAGTCGGGACAGGGCAGCGGGGGCCCAGCCCCAGCATTTT. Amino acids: CASSRDRAAGAQPQHF.

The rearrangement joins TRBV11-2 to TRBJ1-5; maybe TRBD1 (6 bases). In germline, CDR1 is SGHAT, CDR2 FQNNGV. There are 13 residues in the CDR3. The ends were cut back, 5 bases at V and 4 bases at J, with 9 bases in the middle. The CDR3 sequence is CASSRTGNQPQHF. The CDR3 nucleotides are TGTGCCAGCAGCAGAACAGGGAATCAGCCCCAGCATTTT.

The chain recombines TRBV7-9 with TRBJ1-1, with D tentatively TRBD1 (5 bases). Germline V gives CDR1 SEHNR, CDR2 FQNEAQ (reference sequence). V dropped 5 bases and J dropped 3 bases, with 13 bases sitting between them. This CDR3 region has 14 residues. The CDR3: CASSQGLGDTEAFF. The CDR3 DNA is TGTGCCAGCAGCCAGGGCTTGGGGGACACTGAAGCTTTCTTT.

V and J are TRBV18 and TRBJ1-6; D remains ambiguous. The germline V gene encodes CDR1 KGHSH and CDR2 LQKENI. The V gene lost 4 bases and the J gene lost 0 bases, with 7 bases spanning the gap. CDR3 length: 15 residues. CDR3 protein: CASSRDGSYNSPLHF. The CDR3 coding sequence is TGTGCCAGCTCACGAGATGGCTCCTATAATTCACCCCTCCACTTT.

In nucleotides, the CDR3 is TGTGCCAGCAGTCCGCGGAAGACTAGCGGTCTATGGGGGGGCCAAGAGACCCAGTACTTC. Residues: CASSPRKTSGLWGGQETQYF. The rearrangement uses TRBV27 and TRBJ2-5, with 9 bases aligning to TRBD2. The germline CDR1 and CDR2 sequences are MNHEY and SMNVEV (reference sequence). Trimming took 5 bases from V and 1 from J; bases not matched to a gene: 20. This CDR3 region has 20 residues.

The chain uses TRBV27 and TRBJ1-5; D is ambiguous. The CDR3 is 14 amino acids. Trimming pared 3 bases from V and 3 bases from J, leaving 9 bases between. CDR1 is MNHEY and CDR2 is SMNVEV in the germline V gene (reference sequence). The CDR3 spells CASSFGGTNQPQHF. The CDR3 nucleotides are TGTGCCAGCAGTTTTGGCGGAACCAATCAGCCCCAGCATTTT.

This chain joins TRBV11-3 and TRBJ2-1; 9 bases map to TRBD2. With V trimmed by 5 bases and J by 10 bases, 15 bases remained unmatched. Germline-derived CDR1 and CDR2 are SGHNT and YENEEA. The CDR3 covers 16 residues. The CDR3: CASSTGLSGSASEQFF. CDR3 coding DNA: TGTGCCAGCAGCACCGGACTTAGCGGGAGCGCCTCCGAGCAGTTCTTC.

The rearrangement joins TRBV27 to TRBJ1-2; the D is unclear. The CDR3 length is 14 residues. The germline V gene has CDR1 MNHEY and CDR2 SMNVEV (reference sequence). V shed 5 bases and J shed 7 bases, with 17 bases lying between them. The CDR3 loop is CASSNNILYGGYTF. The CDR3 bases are TGTGCCAGCAGTAACAACATTTTATACGGTGGCTACACCTTC.

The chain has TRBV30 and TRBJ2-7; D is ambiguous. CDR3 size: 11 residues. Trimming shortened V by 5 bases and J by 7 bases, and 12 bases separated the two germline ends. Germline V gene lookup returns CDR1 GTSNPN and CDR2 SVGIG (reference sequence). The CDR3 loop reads CAWEIMFEQYF. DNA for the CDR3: TGTGCCTGGGAGATTATGTTTGAGCAGTACTTC.